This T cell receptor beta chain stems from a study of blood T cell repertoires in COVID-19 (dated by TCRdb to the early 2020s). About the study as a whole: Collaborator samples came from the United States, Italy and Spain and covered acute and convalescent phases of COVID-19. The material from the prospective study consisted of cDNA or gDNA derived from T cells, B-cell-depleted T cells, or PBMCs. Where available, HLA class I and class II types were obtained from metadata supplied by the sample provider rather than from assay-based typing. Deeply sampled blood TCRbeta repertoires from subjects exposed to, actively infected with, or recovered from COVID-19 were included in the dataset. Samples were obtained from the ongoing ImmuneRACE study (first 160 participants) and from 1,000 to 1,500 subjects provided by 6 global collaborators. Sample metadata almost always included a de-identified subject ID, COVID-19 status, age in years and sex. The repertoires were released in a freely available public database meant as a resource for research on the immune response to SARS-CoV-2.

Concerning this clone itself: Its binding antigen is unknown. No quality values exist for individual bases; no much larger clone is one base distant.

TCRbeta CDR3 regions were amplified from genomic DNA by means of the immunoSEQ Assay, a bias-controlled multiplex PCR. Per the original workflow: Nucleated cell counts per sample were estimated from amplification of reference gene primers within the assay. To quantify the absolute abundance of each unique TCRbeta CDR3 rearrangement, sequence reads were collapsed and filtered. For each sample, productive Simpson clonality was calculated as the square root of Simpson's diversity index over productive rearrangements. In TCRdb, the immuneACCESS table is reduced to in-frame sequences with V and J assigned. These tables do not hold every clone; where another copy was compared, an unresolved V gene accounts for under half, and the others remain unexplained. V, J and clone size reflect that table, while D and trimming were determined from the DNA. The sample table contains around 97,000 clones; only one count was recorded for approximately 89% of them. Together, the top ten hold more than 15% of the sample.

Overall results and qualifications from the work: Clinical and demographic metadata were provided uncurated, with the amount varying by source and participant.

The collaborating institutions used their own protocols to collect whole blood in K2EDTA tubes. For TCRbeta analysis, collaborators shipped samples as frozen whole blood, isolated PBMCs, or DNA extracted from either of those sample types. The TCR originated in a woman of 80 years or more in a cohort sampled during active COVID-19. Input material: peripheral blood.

The DNA sequence is given as TGTGCCAGCACTATATTCAGGGGGAATTCACCCCTCCACTTT. Its coded protein is CASTIFRGNSPLHF. The rearranged chain carries TRBV2 and TRBJ1-6, and TRBD1 aligns with 7 junction nucleotides. The CDR3 covers 14 residues, taking in both the cysteine and the phenylalanine. CDR3 DNA only is kept here, 42 bases in frame from base 1. Ends trimmed: V by 7 bases, J by 7 bases; bases unmatched to a gene: 7. Looking up the germline V gene yields CDR1 SNHLY and CDR2 FYNNEI. With all but the CDR3 taken from the reference TRBV2 and TRBJ1-6 genes, the full variable domain is: EPEVTQTPSHQVTQMGQEVILRCVPISNHLYFYWYRQILGQKVEFLVSFYNNEISEKSEIFDDQFSVERPDGSNFTLKIRSTKLEDSAMYFCASTIFRGNSPLHFGNGTRLTVT.